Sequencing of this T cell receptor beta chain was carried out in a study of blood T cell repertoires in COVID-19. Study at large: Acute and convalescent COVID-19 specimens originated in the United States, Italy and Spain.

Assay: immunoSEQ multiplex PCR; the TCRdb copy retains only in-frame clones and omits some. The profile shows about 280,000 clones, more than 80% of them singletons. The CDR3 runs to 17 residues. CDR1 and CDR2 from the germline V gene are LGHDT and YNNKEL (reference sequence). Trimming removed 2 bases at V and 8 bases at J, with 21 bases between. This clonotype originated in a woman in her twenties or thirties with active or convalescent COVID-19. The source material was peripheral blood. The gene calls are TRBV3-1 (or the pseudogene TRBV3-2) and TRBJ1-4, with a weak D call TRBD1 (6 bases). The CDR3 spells CASSQSSRAGGREKLFF. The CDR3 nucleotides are TGTGCCAGCAGCCAAAGCTCCCGTGCGGGGGGCAGGGAAAAACTGTTTTTT.